This T cell receptor (beta chain) originates from a study of cytomegalovirus exposure and HLA in healthy donors. Study-wide points: TRBV6-2, TRBV6-3 and some other V segments were unresolvable in 87-base-pair reads. An analysis was carried out later, and it reportedly showed fewer N-insertions in an Asian-associated ancestry cluster than the approximately 610-donor mean. Segments of the TCR beta V type were, in most cases, productive about 90% or about 30% of the time in an earlier analysis.

On this clone itself: Its matching antigen is unknown.

PCR involved 60 Vbeta and 13 Jbeta primers. The authors' processing: An analysis performed later counted roughly 80 million unique TCR beta chains (approximately 11 million of them shared). Only in-frame clones appear in the TCRdb table, and some are missing; sequencing was by immunoSEQ multiplex PCR. V, J and clone size were drawn from that table, and D and trimming were deduced from the DNA. This sample has roughly 150,000 clones, with 60% to 80% found just once. Trimming took 6 bases from V and 4 from J, leaving 9 bases between them. Germline values: CDR1 LNHDA, CDR2 SQIVND (reference sequence). This CDR3 has 13 amino acids.

The clonotype comes from a middle-aged woman in good health and CMV-seronegative. Sequencing used PBMCs. The V gene is TRBV19, the J gene TRBJ2-2, with D tentatively TRBD1 (6 bases). The CDR3 coding sequence is TGTGCCAGTAGAGCAGGGGCCACCGGGGAGCTGTTTTTT. Translation: CASRAGATGELFF.